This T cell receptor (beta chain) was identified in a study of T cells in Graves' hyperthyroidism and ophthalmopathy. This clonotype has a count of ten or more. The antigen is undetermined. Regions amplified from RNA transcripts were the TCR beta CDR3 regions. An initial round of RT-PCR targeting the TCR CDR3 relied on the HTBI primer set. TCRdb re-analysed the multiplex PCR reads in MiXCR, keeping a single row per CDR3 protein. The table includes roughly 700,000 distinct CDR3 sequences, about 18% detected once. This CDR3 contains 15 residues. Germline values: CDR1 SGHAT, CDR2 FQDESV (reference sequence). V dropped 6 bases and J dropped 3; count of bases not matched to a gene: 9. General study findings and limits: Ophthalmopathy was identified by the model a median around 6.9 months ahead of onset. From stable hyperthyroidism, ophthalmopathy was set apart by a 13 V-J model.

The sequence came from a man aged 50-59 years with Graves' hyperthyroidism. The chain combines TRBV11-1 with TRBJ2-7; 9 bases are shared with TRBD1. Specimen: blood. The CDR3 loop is CASRSRGQGIYEQYF. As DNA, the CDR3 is TGTGCCAGCAGAAGCCGGGGACAGGGCATCTACGAGCAGTACTTC. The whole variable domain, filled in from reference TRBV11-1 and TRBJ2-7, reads EAEVAQSPRYKITEKSQAVAFWCDPISGHATLYWYRQILGQGPELLVQFQDESVVDDSQLPKDRFSAERLKGVDSTLKIQPAELGDSAMYLCASRSRGQGIYEQYFGPGTRLTVT.